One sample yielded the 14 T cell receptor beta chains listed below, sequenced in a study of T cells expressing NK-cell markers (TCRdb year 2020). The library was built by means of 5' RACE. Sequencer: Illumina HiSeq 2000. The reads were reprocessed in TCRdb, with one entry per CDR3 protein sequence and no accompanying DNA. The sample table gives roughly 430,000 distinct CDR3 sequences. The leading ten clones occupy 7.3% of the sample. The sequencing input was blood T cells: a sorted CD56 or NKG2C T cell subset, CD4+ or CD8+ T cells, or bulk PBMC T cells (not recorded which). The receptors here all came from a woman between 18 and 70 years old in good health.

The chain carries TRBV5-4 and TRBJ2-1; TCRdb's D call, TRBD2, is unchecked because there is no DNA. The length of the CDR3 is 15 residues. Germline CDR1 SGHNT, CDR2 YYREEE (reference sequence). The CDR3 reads CASSRTSEIYNEQFF. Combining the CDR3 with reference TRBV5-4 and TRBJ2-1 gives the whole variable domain ETGVTQSPTHLIKTRGQQVTLRCSSQSGHNTVSWYQQALGQGPQFIFQYYREEENGRGNFPPRFSGLQFPNYSSELNVNALELDDSALYLCASSRTSEIYNEQFFGPGTRLTVL.

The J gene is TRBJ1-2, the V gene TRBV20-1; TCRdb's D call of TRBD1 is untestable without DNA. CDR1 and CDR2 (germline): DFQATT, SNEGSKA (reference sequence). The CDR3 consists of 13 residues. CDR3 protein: CSAPQVTGYGYTF.

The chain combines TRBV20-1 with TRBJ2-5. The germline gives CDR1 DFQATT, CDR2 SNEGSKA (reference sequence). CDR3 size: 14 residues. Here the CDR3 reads CSARDRWIQETQYF.

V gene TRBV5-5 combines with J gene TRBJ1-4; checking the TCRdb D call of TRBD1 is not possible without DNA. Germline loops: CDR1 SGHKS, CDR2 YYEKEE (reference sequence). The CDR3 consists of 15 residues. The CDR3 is CASIPTGIIGEKLFF.

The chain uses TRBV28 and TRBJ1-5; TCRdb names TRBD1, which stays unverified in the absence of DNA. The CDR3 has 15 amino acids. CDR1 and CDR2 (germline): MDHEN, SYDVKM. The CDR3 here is CASSSWGQDNQPQHF.

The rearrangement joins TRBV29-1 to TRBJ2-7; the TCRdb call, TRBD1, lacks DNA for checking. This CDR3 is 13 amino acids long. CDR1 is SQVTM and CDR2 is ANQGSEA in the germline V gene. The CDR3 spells CSVRRDGGYEQYF.

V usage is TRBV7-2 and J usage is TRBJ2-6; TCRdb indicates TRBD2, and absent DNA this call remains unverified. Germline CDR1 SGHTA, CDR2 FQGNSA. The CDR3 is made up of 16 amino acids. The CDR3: CASSPSGWSGANVLTF.

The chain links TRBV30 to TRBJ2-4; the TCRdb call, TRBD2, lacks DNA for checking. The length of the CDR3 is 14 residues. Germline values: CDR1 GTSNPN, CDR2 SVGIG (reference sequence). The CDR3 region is CAWSEGGRANIQYF.

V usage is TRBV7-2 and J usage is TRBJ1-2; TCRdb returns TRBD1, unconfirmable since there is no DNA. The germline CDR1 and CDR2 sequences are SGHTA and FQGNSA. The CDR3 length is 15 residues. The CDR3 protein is CASSLGAVVNYGYTF.

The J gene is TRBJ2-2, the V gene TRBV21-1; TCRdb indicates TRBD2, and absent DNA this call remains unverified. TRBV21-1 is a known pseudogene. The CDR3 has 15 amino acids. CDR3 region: CASTPLAGFAGELFF.

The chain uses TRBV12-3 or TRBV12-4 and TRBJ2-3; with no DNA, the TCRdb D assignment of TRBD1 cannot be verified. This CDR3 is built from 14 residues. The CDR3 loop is CASTQFTPSDTQYF.

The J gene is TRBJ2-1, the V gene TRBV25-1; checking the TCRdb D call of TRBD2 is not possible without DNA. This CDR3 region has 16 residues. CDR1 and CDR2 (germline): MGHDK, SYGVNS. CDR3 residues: CASSEQTSGVYNEQFF.

CDR3 region: CASSLDDYSYNEQFF. The chain is built from TRBV6-2 or TRBV6-3 and TRBJ2-1; TCRdb reports TRBD2, a call that lacks DNA to check it against. CDR1 and CDR2 from the germline V gene are MNHEY and SVGEGT. The length of the CDR3 is 15 residues.

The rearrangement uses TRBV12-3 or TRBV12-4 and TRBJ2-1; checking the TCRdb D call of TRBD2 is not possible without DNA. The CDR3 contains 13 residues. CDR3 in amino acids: CASSLVAGGEQFF.